Presented here are 32 T cell receptor beta chains from one specimen sequenced in a study of blood T cell repertoires in COVID-19. The protocol was immunoSEQ multiplex PCR, while the TCRdb copy is restricted to in-frame clones and leaves out a portion. The sample records 36,000 or so clones, about 90% being singletons. Sequenced sample: peripheral blood. These receptors all come from a woman in her seventies with active COVID-19.

The chain recombines TRBV9 with TRBJ2-1; 8 bases agree with TRBD1. This CDR3 contains 15 residues. Looked up from germline, CDR1 is SGDLS and CDR2 is YYNGEE. With 4 bases clipped from V and 3 bases from J, the junction kept 6 bases outside the gene matches. This chain's CDR3 is CASSSQGDGYNEQFF. The DNA for the CDR3 is TGTGCCAGCAGCTCACAGGGGGACGGCTACAATGAGCAGTTCTTC.

The chain is built from TRBV2 and TRBJ2-3; TRBD2 matches at 13 bases. This CDR3 has 18 residues. Germline CDR1 and CDR2: SNHLY and FYNNEI. J gave up 0 bases and V 1 base, and 4 bases lay outside the gene matches. Here the CDR3 reads CASSEGLAGGSSTDTQYF. CDR3 nucleotides: TGTGCCAGCAGTGAAGGACTAGCGGGGGGCTCTAGCACAGATACGCAGTATTTT.

The V call is TRBV30, the J call TRBJ2-5; D might be TRBD2 (6 bases). Trimming took 6 bases from V and 4 from J, leaving 15 bases between them. CDR1 GTSNPN and CDR2 SVGIG come from the germline V gene (reference sequence). CDR3 length equals 13 residues. The chain's CDR3 is CACAGPGGETQYF. CDR3 in DNA: TGTGCCTGCGCGGGACCTGGGGGAGAGACCCAGTACTTC.

The chain is built from TRBV5-1 and TRBJ2-7, with D tentatively TRBD1 (6 bases). Per germline, CDR1 SGHRS and CDR2 YFSETQ. CDR3 size: 12 residues. V lost 4 bases to trimming and J lost 3 bases, with 8 bases between them. The CDR3 is CASSGQNYEQYF. The CDR3 nucleotides read TGCGCCAGCAGCGGACAGAACTACGAGCAGTACTTC. The full variable domain, in which reference TRBV5-1 and TRBJ2-7 provide the parts outside the CDR3, is KAGVTQTPRYLIKTRGQQVTLSCSPISGHRSVSWYQQTPGQGLQFLFEYFSETQRNKGNFPGRFSGRQFSNSRSEMNVSTLELGDSALYLCASSGQNYEQYFGPGTRLTVT.

The chain employs TRBV30 and TRBJ2-5, with D tentatively TRBD2 (6 bases). This CDR3 contains 13 residues. The V and J ends lost 0 bases and 4 bases respectively, with 9 bases between them. Per the germline V gene, CDR1 is GTSNPN and CDR2 is SVGIG (reference sequence). The CDR3 spells CAWSVRRGETQYF. The CDR3 nucleotides are TGTGCCTGGAGTGTACGGAGGGGAGAGACCCAGTACTTC.

This chain connects TRBV11-3 to TRBJ1-1; a possible D gene is TRBD1 (5 bases). The CDR3 totals 13 residues. Germline assignment: CDR1 SGHNT and CDR2 YENEEA. The ends were cut back, 8 bases at V and 3 bases at J, with 13 bases in the middle. The CDR3 bases are TGTGCCAGCGGGCGAGGGGAGGACACTGAAGCTTTCTTT. Translation: CASGRGEDTEAFF.

The chain joins TRBV11-3 to TRBJ1-1, with D perhaps TRBD1 (6 bases). V shed 4 bases and J shed 10 bases, with 13 bases lying between them. Germline V gene lookup returns CDR1 SGHNT and CDR2 YENEEA. The CDR3 length is 12 residues. The CDR3 loop is CASSSYRVRAFF. The CDR3 region has the DNA TGTGCCAGCAGCTCCTACAGGGTGAGAGCTTTCTTT.

V gene TRBV5-8 combines with J gene TRBJ1-1; weak D call: TRBD1 (5 bases). This CDR3 spans 13 amino acids. V lost 6 bases and J lost 7, with 16 bases in between. Per the germline V gene, CDR1 is SGHTS and CDR2 is YDEGEE. This chain's CDR3 is CASTQGWSREAFF. The CDR3 DNA is TGTGCCAGCACCCAGGGCTGGTCGCGTGAAGCTTTCTTT.

This clone occurred once. The chain has TRBV6-2 or TRBV6-3 and TRBJ2-3, with 11 bases lining up with TRBD2. With V trimmed by 4 bases and J by 3 bases, 0 bases remained unmatched. Per the germline V gene, CDR1 is MNHEY and CDR2 is SVGEGT. This CDR3 region has 14 residues. CDR3 coding DNA: TGTGCCAGCAGTTCTAGCGGGGGGACAGATACGCAGTATTTT. Its translation is CASSSSGGTDTQYF.

The V gene is TRBV7-9, the J gene TRBJ1-3, with D possibly matching TRBD1 (5 bases). The CDR3 sequence is 15 residues long. Trimming took off 4 bases at V and 0 bases at J, with 10 bases between the two ends. Germline assignment: CDR1 SEHNR and CDR2 FQNEAQ (reference sequence). The CDR3 DNA reads TGTGCCAGCAGCTCGGGACTGTTCTCTGGAAACACCATATATTTT. Translating it yields CASSSGLFSGNTIYF.

V is TRBV9 and J is TRBJ1-6, with TRBD1 matching over 7 bases. Germline lookup yields CDR1 SGDLS and CDR2 YYNGEE. CDR3 length: 16 amino acids. Trimming took 3 bases from V and 7 from J; bases not matched to a gene: 10. The CDR3 loop reads CASSAQGSPVNSPLHF. The CDR3 coding sequence is TGTGCCAGCAGCGCACAGGGGTCTCCAGTAAATTCACCCCTCCACTTT. Together with reference TRBV9 and TRBJ1-6, the CDR3 gives the full variable domain: DSGVTQTPKHLITATGQRVTLRCSPRSGDLSVYWYQQSLDQGLQFLIQYYNGEERAKGNILERFSAQQFPDLHSELNLSSLELGDSALYFCASSAQGSPVNSPLHFGNGTRLTVT.

V and J are TRBV6-4 and TRBJ2-7; 9 bases match TRBD1. CDR1 and CDR2 from the germline V gene are MRHNA and SNTAGT. The CDR3 extends over 13 amino acids. J gave up 6 bases and V 4 bases, and 4 bases lay outside the gene matches. The CDR3 sequence is CASSATGQGEQYF. In DNA form, the CDR3 reads TGTGCCAGCAGTGCTACGGGACAGGGCGAGCAGTACTTC.

In its sample, this clone was seen a few times. This specimen includes other DNA sequences encoding the same CDR3. This rearrangement joins TRBV7-2 to TRBJ1-5; TRBD1 might be the D (6 bases). The CDR3 length is 15 residues. Trimming shortened V by 5 bases and J by 0 bases, and 11 bases separated the two germline ends. From germline, CDR1 is SGHTA and CDR2 FQGNSA. CDR3 DNA: TGTGCCAGCAGCCCTCAGGGGAATAGCAATCAGCCCCAGCATTTT. Translating it yields CASSPQGNSNQPQHF.

The V call is TRBV18, the J call TRBJ2-4; 11 nucleotides agree with TRBD2. The CDR3 is 16 residues long. Germline CDR1 and CDR2: KGHSH and LQKENI. The V segment lost 6 bases and the J segment 6 bases; nucleotides outside the gene matches: 10. The CDR3 DNA follows: TGTGCCAGCTCGCCCTCTAGCGGGGGGCCACGAAACATTCAGTACTTC. Translating it yields CASSPSSGGPRNIQYF.

The CDR3: CASSLGGLAYNEQFF. The CDR3 DNA is TGTGCCAGCAGCTTGGGAGGACTAGCCTACAATGAGCAGTTCTTC. The rearrangement joins TRBV7-7 to TRBJ2-1, with 7 bases that match TRBD2. In germline, CDR1 is SSHAT, CDR2 FNYEAQ (reference sequence). The CDR3 is 15 amino acids. The V and J ends lost 3 bases and 2 bases, in that order; junction bases with no gene match: 4.

The chain has TRBV11-2 and TRBJ1-1; TRBD1 might be the D (5 bases). The CDR3 has 14 residues. The V gene's germline CDR1 is SGHAT and CDR2 FQNNGV. The V gene lost 1 base and the J gene lost 5 bases, with 11 bases spanning the gap. The CDR3 DNA sequence: TGTGCCAGCAGCTTAGGGCTCGGGGGGACTGAAGCTTTCTTT. The encoded protein is CASSLGLGGTEAFF.

The chain couples TRBV24-1 to TRBJ2-3; perhaps TRBD2 as D (5 bases). Trimming took off 4 bases at V and 10 bases at J, with 8 bases between the two ends. There are 11 residues in the CDR3. Germline-derived CDR1 and CDR2 are KGHDR and SFDVKD. The CDR3 protein is CATSEGVAQYF. In DNA, the CDR3 is TGTGCCACCAGTGAGGGAGTTGCGCAGTATTTT.

This chain connects TRBV5-1 to TRBJ2-1; no definite D call. CDR3 length equals 14 residues. Germline CDR1 and CDR2: SGHRS and YFSETQ. V was pared by 2 bases and J by 0 bases, with 6 bases between. In DNA form, the CDR3 reads TGCGCCAGCAGCTTCACGAGCTCCTACAATGAGCAGTTCTTC. It translates to CASSFTSSYNEQFF.

The rearrangement links TRBV20-1 to TRBJ2-7; TRBD1 is a possible D gene (5 bases). The length of the CDR3 is 11 residues. Germline lookup yields CDR1 DFQATT and CDR2 SNEGSKA (reference sequence). The V and J ends lost 7 bases and 6 bases respectively, with 13 bases between them. The CDR3, as DNA: TGCAGTGGCAGGGTCCTGGGCGAGCAGTACTTC. It is translated as CSGRVLGEQYF.

This sequence joins TRBV27 and TRBJ2-1; TRBD2 aligns across 12 bases. After removal of 6 bases from V and 7 bases from J, the junction contained 13 bases not matched to a gene. CDR1 and CDR2 (germline): MNHEY, SMNVEV (reference sequence). CDR3 length: 17 amino acids. The CDR3 DNA is TGTGCCAGCAGCTTCCACTGGGCTAGCGGGGGGGTGAATGAGCAGTTCTTC. This codes for CASSFHWASGGVNEQFF.

In this sample, this clone turned up a few times. V usage is TRBV28 and J usage is TRBJ1-6; D unresolved. Trimming shortened V by 6 bases and J by 7 bases, and 10 bases separated the two germline ends. Per germline, CDR1 MDHEN and CDR2 SYDVKM. The CDR3 sequence is 13 residues long. CDR3 region: CASSSSVNSPLHF. CDR3 DNA: TGTGCCAGCAGCTCTAGCGTAAATTCACCCCTCCACTTT.

The chain carries TRBV5-4 and TRBJ2-2, with 8 bases lining up with TRBD2. CDR3 size: 16 residues. CDR1 and CDR2 (germline): SGHNT, YYREEE (reference sequence). Germline trimming cut 1 base from V and 4 bases from J; bases unmatched to any gene: 6. Written as DNA, the CDR3 is TGTGCCAGCAGCTTGATCGGGGGGGGCCGCACCGGGGAGCTGTTTTTT. Translated: CASSLIGGGRTGELFF.

The chain carries TRBV3-1 (or the pseudogene TRBV3-2) and TRBJ2-7, with TRBD2 as a possible D gene (6 bases). This CDR3 is built from 14 residues. Trimming removed 1 base at V and 5 bases at J, with 12 bases between. The germline V gene has CDR1 LGHDT and CDR2 YNNKEL (reference sequence). The CDR3 nucleotides read TGTGCCAGCAGCCAAGGGGACTCCCTTGACGAGCAGTACTTC. Translating it yields CASSQGDSLDEQYF.

The sample holds a few counts of this clone. The chain has TRBV28 and TRBJ1-6, with a possible D match to TRBD1 (6 bases). The V end lost 2 bases, the J end lost 5 bases, and 13 bases lay between the germline ends. Germline V lookup: CDR1 MDHEN, CDR2 SYDVKM. CDR3 length: 16 residues. The CDR3 reads CASSLLSYRDNSPLHF. The CDR3 coding sequence is TGTGCCAGCAGTTTACTAAGTTACAGGGATAATTCACCCCTCCACTTT.

The chain joins TRBV5-1 to TRBJ1-3; TRBD1 might be the D (5 bases). Germline CDR1 SGHRS, CDR2 YFSETQ. This CDR3 has 14 amino acids. V lost 4 bases, J lost 3 bases, and 11 bases lay in between. Here the CDR3 DNA reads TGCGCCAGCAGCGTGGAGGGGCTTGGAAACACCATATATTTT. Translation gives CASSVEGLGNTIYF.

V usage is TRBV28 and J usage is TRBJ1-2; TRBD1 might be the D (6 bases). Germline CDR1 MDHEN, CDR2 SYDVKM. Trimming stripped 5 bases from V and 2 bases from J, with 12 bases between. This CDR3 region has 14 residues. CDR3 amino acids: CASSPGVRNYGYTF. CDR3 nucleotides: TGTGCCAGCAGTCCAGGGGTGCGGAACTATGGCTACACCTTC.

The chain has TRBV19 and TRBJ2-3; tentative D call: TRBD1 (5 bases). Per germline, CDR1 LNHDA and CDR2 SQIVND (reference sequence). Trimming cost V 5 bases and J 6 bases, with 15 bases left between them. This CDR3 is built from 14 residues. In DNA, the CDR3 is TGTGCCAGTAGTGCCACAGGATTCGGGGATACGCAGTATTTT. Translating gives CASSATGFGDTQYF.

V and J are TRBV24-1 and TRBJ2-3, with D possibly being TRBD1 (6 bases). V gave up 4 bases and J gave up 6 bases, with 16 bases separating them. The CDR3 loop spans 15 amino acids. Germline loops: CDR1 KGHDR, CDR2 SFDVKD. The CDR3 DNA follows: TGTGCCACCAGTGAGCGCCCACAGGGTTCGGATACGCAGTATTTT. Protein product: CATSERPQGSDTQYF.

The genes are TRBV5-4 and TRBJ2-1; 9 bases are a match to TRBD1. V gave up 4 bases and J gave up 6 bases; unmatched junction bases: 8. CDR3 size: 15 residues. The germline V gene encodes CDR1 SGHNT and CDR2 YYREEE (reference sequence). The DNA of the CDR3 is TGTGCCAGCAGCGATTCCGGGACAGGGTTCAATGAGCAGTTCTTC. Protein: CASSDSGTGFNEQFF. Drawing the rest from reference TRBV5-4 and TRBJ2-1, the complete variable domain is ETGVTQSPTHLIKTRGQQVTLRCSSQSGHNTVSWYQQALGQGPQFIFQYYREEENGRGNFPPRFSGLQFPNYSSELNVNALELDDSALYLCASSDSGTGFNEQFFGPGTRLTVL.

V and J are TRBV5-4 and TRBJ2-3; 10 bases are a match to TRBD2. Germline V gives CDR1 SGHNT, CDR2 YYREEE (reference sequence). The trim removed 2 bases at V and 0 bases at J, leaving 0 bases unmatched. The CDR3 sequence is 15 residues long. The CDR3 is CASSLAGGSTDTQYF. The CDR3 nucleotides are TGTGCCAGCAGCTTAGCGGGGGGGAGCACAGATACGCAGTATTTT.

The V call is TRBV7-3, the J call TRBJ2-3, with 7 bases identical to TRBD1. CDR1 and CDR2 from the germline V gene are SGHTA and FQGTGA. The CDR3 has 15 amino acids. V trimming: 3 bases; J trimming: 2 bases; junction bases outside the gene matches: 5. The CDR3 nucleotides read TGTGCCAGCAGCTTCGGACAGGAGTACACAGATACGCAGTATTTT. Residues: CASSFGQEYTDTQYF.

CDR3 loop: CASSLSRQGSGNTIYF. As DNA, the CDR3 is TGCGCCAGCAGCTTGTCCCGACAAGGTTCTGGAAACACCATATATTTT. This chain connects TRBV5-1 to TRBJ1-3; D remains unclear. The CDR3 has 16 residues. Germline CDR1 and CDR2: SGHRS and YFSETQ. With 1 base removed from V and 1 base from J, the gap between germline ends came to 12 bases.